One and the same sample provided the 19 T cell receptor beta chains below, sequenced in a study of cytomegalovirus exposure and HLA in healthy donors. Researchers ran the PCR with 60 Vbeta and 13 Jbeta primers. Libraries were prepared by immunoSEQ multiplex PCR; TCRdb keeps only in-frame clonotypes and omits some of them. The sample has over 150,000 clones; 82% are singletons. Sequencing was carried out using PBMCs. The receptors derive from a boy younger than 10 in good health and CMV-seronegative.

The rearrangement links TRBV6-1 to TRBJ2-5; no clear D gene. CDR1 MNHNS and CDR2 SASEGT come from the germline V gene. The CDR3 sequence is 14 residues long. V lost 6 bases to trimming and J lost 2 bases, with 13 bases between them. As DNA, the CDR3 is TGTGCCAGCAGCCAAGTGCCTATGCAAGAGACCCAGTACTTC. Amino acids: CASSQVPMQETQYF.

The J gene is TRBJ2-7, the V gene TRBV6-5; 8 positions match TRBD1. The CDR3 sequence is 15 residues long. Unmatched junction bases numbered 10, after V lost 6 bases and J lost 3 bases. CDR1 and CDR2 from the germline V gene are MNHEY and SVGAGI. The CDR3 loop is CASRLTRGPFYEQYF. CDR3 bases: TGTGCCAGCAGACTCACCAGGGGGCCCTTCTACGAGCAGTACTTC.

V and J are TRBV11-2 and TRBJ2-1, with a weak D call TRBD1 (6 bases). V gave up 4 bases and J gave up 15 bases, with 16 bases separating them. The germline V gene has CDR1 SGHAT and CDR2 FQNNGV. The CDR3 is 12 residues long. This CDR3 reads CASSSQGRPGFF. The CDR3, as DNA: TGTGCCAGCAGCTCACAGGGTAGGCCGGGGTTCTTC.

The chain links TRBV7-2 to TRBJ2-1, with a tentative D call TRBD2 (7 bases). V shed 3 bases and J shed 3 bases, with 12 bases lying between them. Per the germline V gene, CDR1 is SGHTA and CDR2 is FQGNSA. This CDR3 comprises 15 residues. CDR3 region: CASSFAGAGYNEQFF. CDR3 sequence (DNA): TGTGCCAGCAGCTTTGCGGGGGCCGGCTACAATGAGCAGTTCTTC.

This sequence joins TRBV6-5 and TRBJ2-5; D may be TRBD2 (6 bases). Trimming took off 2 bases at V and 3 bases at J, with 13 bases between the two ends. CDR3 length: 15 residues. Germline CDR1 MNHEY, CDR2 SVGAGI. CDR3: CASSYGSGREETQYF. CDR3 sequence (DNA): TGTGCCAGCAGTTACGGGAGCGGGCGGGAAGAGACCCAGTACTTC.

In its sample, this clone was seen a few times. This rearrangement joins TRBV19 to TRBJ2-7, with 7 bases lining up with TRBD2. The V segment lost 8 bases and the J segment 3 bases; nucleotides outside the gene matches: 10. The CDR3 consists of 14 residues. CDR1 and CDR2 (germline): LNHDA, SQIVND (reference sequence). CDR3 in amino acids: CASGLAGQLYEQYF. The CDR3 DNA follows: TGTGCCAGTGGCTTAGCGGGTCAACTCTACGAGCAGTACTTC.

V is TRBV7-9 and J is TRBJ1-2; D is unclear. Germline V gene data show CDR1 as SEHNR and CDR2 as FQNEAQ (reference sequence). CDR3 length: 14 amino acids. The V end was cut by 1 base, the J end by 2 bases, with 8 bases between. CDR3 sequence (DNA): TGTGCCAGCAGCTTAGGGGCAGCAAACTATGGCTACACCTTC. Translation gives CASSLGAANYGYTF.

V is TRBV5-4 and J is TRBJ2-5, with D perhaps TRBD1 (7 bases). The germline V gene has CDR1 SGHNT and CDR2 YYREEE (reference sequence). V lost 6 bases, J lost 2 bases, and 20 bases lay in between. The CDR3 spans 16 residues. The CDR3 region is CASTKGATGAQETQYF. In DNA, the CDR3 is TGTGCCAGCACCAAGGGGGCAACGGGAGCACAAGAGACCCAGTACTTC.

CDR3 in amino acids: CASSVQACGGAGGGSCNEQFF. CDR3 coding DNA: TGCGCCAGCAGTGTACAAGCTTGCGGGGGGGCGGGGGGCGGTAGTTGTAATGAGCAGTTCTTC. The chain uses TRBV10-1 and TRBJ2-1, with 9 bases that match TRBD2. Trimming at V came to 4 bases and at J to 7 bases, leaving 26 bases not matched to a gene. The germline CDR1 and CDR2 sequences are WNHNN and SYGVQD (reference sequence). This CDR3 is 21 amino acids long.

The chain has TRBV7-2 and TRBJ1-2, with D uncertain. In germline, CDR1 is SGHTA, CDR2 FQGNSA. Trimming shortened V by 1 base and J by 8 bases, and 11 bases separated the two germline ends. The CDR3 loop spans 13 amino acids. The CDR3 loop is CASSLEDVRGYTF. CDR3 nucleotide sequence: TGTGCCAGCAGCTTAGAAGACGTGAGGGGCTACACCTTC.

In DNA form, the CDR3 reads TGTGCCAGCAGCTTCAACGAACAGGGGGTGTGGGAGCAGTACTTC. Residues: CASSFNEQGVWEQYF. The rearrangement joins TRBV7-9 to TRBJ2-7; TRBD1 aligns across 8 bases. Germline loops: CDR1 SEHNR, CDR2 FQNEAQ (reference sequence). This CDR3 is built from 15 residues. The trim removed 3 bases at V and 7 bases at J, leaving 11 bases unmatched.

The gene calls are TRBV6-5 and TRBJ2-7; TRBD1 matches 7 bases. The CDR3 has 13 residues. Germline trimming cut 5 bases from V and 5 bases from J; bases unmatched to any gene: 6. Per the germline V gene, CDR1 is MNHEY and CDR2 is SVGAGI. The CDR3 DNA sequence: TGTGCCAGCAGTCCGCCGACAGGGCACGAGCAGTACTTC. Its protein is CASSPPTGHEQYF.

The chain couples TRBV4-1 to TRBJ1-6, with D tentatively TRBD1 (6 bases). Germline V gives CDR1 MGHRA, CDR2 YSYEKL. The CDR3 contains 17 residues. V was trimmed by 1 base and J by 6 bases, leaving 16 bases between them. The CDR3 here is CASSQAYLGQFNSPLHF. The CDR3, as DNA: TGCGCCAGCAGCCAAGCCTATTTAGGACAGTTTAATTCACCCCTCCACTTT.

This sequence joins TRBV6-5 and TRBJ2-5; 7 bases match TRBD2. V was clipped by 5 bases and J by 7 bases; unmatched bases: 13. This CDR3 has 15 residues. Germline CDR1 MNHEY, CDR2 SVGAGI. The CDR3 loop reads CASSRPGRASGTQYF. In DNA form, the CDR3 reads TGTGCCAGCAGTCGTCCAGGGAGGGCTTCGGGGACCCAGTACTTC.

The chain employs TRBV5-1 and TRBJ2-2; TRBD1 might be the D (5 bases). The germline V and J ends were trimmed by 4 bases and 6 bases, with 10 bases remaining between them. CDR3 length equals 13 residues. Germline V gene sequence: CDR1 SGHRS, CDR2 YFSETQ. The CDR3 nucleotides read TGCGCCAGCAGCCCGACAGTCCCCGGGGAGCTGTTTTTT. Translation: CASSPTVPGELFF. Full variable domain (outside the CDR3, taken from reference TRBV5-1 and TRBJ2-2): KAGVTQTPRYLIKTRGQQVTLSCSPISGHRSVSWYQQTPGQGLQFLFEYFSETQRNKGNFPGRFSGRQFSNSRSEMNVSTLELGDSALYLCASSPTVPGELFFGEGSRLTVL.

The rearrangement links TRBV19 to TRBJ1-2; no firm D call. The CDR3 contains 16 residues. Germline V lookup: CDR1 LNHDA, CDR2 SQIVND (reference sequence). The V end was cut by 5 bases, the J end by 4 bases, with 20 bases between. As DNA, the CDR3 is TGTGCCAGTAGTCGACCCCCCCCGGGTGCCGGCTATGGCTACACCTTC. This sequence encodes CASSRPPPGAGYGYTF.

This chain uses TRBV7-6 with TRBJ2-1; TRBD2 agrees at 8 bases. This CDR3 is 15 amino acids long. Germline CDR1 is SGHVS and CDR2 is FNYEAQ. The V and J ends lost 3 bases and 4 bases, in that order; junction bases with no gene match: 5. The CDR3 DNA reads TGTGCCAGCAGCTTCGTAGCGGGGCGTTACAATGAGCAGTTCTTC. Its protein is CASSFVAGRYNEQFF.

The CDR3 nucleotides read TGTGCCAGCAGCTTTCGGACTGGGGAGACCCAGTACTTC. It specifies CASSFRTGETQYF. This chain uses TRBV5-6 with TRBJ2-5, with D perhaps matching TRBD2 (5 bases). The ends were cut back, 2 bases at V and 5 bases at J, with 10 bases in the middle. Germline V gene data show CDR1 as SGHDT and CDR2 as YYEEEE. This CDR3 spans 13 amino acids.

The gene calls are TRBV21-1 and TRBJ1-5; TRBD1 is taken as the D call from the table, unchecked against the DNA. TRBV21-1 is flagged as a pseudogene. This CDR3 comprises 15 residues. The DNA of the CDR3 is TGTGCCAGCAGCCGCGACAGGGGGGAAAATCAGCCCCAGCATTTT. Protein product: CASSRDRGENQPQHF.